These T cell receptor beta chains were read from a single sample in a study of T cell responses to AZD1222 COVID-19 vaccine. Generated by immunoSEQ multiplex PCR, the TCRdb table keeps only in-frame clones and is missing some. The sample lists roughly 60,000 clones; 70% to 90% were seen once. The material sequenced was peripheral blood, taken on day 0 of AZD1222 vaccination. These receptors all come from an adult in good health. Both conserved end residues are part of each CDR3. A D gene is named only where the DNA matches it firmly. Size is stated for part of the rows, as once, few or many counts, or as a class when the clone is expanded.

v_gene	abundance	d_gene	j_gene	CDR3nt	CDR3aa
TRBV6-5	NA	NA	TRBJ1-2	TGTGCCAGCACCACCCAGGCACGGAACTATGGCTACACCTTC	CASTTQARNYGYTF
TRBV6-1	NA	NA	TRBJ1-5	TGTGCCAGCAGTGAACAGGGGACTCAGCCCCAGCATTTT	CASSEQGTQPQHF
TRBV6-5	NA	NA	TRBJ1-6	TGTGCCAGCAGGCTCCGAGTCGGGGGCAAATCACCCCTCCACTTT	CASRLRVGGKSPLHF
TRBV6-5	NA	NA	TRBJ2-2	TGTGCCAGCAGTTTGGGGACTAACACCGGGGAGCTGTTTTTT	CASSLGTNTGELFF
TRBV7-9	NA	NA	TRBJ1-2	TGTGCCAGCAGCAAATCGGCGGATGGGGGTGGCTACACCTTC	CASSKSADGGGYTF
TRBV6-5	NA	TRBD1	TRBJ1-1	TGTGCCAGCAGTTACTCAGGGACAGCAGAAGCTTTCTTT	CASSYSGTAEAFF
TRBV6-5	NA	TRBD1	TRBJ1-6	TGTGCCAGCAGTAACCGGGACAGGGGTTCACCCCTCCACTTT	CASSNRDRGSPLHF
TRBV5-5	NA	TRBD1	TRBJ1-1	TGTGCCAGCAGCTTGGAAGGACAGGGGGCAACTGAAGCTTTCTTT	CASSLEGQGATEAFF
TRBV5-1	NA	TRBD1	TRBJ1-6	TGCGCCAGCAGCTCACTCCCGGGACAGGGGTATAATTCACCCCTCCACTTT	CASSSLPGQGYNSPLHF
TRBV5-8	NA	NA	TRBJ2-7	TGTGCCAGCAGCCGAGGGCCCGCCTATGAGCAGTACTTC	CASSRGPAYEQYF
TRBV11-2	NA	NA	TRBJ1-6	TGTGCCAGCACCTTACAGGGTCTTAGCAATTCACCCCTCCACTTT	CASTLQGLSNSPLHF
TRBV11-2	once	NA	TRBJ2-5	TGTGCCAGCAGCTTAGGGGCTCTTGGTTGGCAAGAGATCCAGTACTTC	CASSLGALGWQEIQYF
TRBV19	NA	NA	TRBJ1-1	TGTGCCAGTAGTACGTCCGAGGACAGCTGGACTGAAGCTTTCTTT	CASSTSEDSWTEAFF
TRBV9	NA	NA	TRBJ1-3	TGTGCCAGCAGCTCAAACTACCGGGACCCTGGAAACACCATATATTTT	CASSSNYRDPGNTIYF
TRBV4-2	NA	NA	TRBJ1-2	TGTGCCAGCAGCCAAGGGGGGGCAGGGGAGTATGGCTACACCTTC	CASSQGGAGEYGYTF
TRBV2	once	TRBD1	TRBJ2-1	TGTGCCAGCAGTGGACCCTCCGGGACAGGGAGATACAATGAGCAGTTCTTC	CASSGPSGTGRYNEQFF
TRBV9	NA	NA	TRBJ2-3	TGTGCCAGCAGCGTAGAGAGCGGAACCACAGATACGCAGTATTTT	CASSVESGTTDTQYF
TRBV2	NA	NA	TRBJ1-5	TGTGCCAGCAGGGGGGGGCTCCATAGCAATCAGCCCCAGCATTTT	CASRGGLHSNQPQHF
TRBV7-9	once	NA	TRBJ2-7	TGTGCCAGCAGCTTAGACCGACAGAGACCCGAGCAGTACTTC	CASSLDRQRPEQYF
TRBV19	NA	TRBD2	TRBJ2-3	TGTGCCAGTAGTATCCAGACTAGCCCGGGAGATACGCAGTATTTT	CASSIQTSPGDTQYF